A single sample is the source of the 29 T cell receptor beta chains below, sequenced in a study of T cell responses to AZD1222 COVID-19 vaccine. Assay: immunoSEQ multiplex PCR; the TCRdb copy retains only in-frame clones and omits some. In the table there are 75,000 to 100,000 clones, 88% of which are singletons. The sample in question was peripheral blood, obtained on day 0 of AZD1222 vaccination. The receptors shown here come from an adult in good health.

This chain connects TRBV6-5 to TRBJ1-5; 9 nucleotides agree with TRBD1. The CDR3 is made up of 14 amino acids. V gave up 7 bases and J gave up 6 bases; unmatched junction bases: 7. CDR1 and CDR2 from the germline V gene are MNHEY and SVGAGI. The CDR3 coding sequence is TGTGCCAGCACCCTGGGACAGGGTTTTCAGCCCCAGCATTTT. This codes for CASTLGQGFQPQHF.

In this sample, this clone turned up a few times. This sequence joins TRBV10-2 and TRBJ2-1, with 11 bases that match TRBD2. V was clipped by 6 bases and J by 3 bases; unmatched bases: 4. This CDR3 is 15 amino acids long. Germline V lookup: CDR1 WSHSY, CDR2 SAAADI. This CDR3 reads CASRITSGSYNEQFF. CDR3 in DNA: TGCGCCAGCAGGATTACTAGCGGGAGCTACAATGAGCAGTTCTTC.

This clone was observed a few times. The chain employs TRBV11-2 and TRBJ2-7, with 10 bases lining up with TRBD1. CDR3 length: 15 residues. Germline loops: CDR1 SGHAT, CDR2 FQNNGV. V lost 5 bases and J lost 1; bases outside the gene matches: 5. The CDR3 loop reads CASSNRDRGSYEQYF. The CDR3, as DNA: TGTGCCAGCAGCAACCGGGACAGGGGTTCCTACGAGCAGTACTTC.

The rearrangement uses TRBV29-1 and TRBJ2-1; maybe TRBD1 (6 bases). Germline V lookup: CDR1 SQVTM, CDR2 ANQGSEA. The CDR3 runs to 11 residues. V was clipped by 6 bases and J by 15 bases, with 18 bases between them. Written as DNA, the CDR3 is TGCAGCGTGGGGAACAGGGCCTTTCCGTTCTTC. Protein product: CSVGNRAFPFF.

The chain recombines TRBV19 with TRBJ1-4, with D uncertain. Germline V gives CDR1 LNHDA, CDR2 SQIVND (reference sequence). Trimming removed 5 bases at V and 0 bases at J, with 10 bases between. The CDR3 is made up of 15 amino acids. The CDR3 protein is CASSAEGTTNEKLFF. The CDR3 nucleotides are TGTGCCAGTAGTGCAGAAGGGACAACTAATGAAAAACTGTTTTTT.

This chain connects TRBV7-3 to TRBJ2-5; 9 positions match TRBD1. Looked up from germline, CDR1 is SGHTA and CDR2 is FQGTGA. The CDR3 consists of 13 residues. V shed 5 bases, J shed 6 bases, and the junction held 4 bases outside the gene matches. The CDR3 spells CASSLGTGKTQYF. The CDR3 nucleotides read TGTGCCAGCAGCCTCGGGACAGGGAAGACCCAGTACTTC.

The genes are TRBV10-3 and TRBJ2-1; 8 positions match TRBD1. Trimming at V came to 3 bases and at J to 1 base, leaving 5 bases not matched to a gene. Germline V lookup: CDR1 ENHRY, CDR2 SYGVKD. The CDR3 runs to 16 residues. The CDR3 region has the DNA TGTGCCATCAGTGAACCAGGGGGCGAGTCCTACAATGAGCAGTTCTTC. It is translated as CAISEPGGESYNEQFF.

This chain links TRBV19 with TRBJ2-7, with a tentative D call TRBD1 (5 bases). The V gene's germline CDR1 is LNHDA and CDR2 SQIVND (reference sequence). Trimming stripped 3 bases from V and 0 bases from J, with 12 bases between. This CDR3 has 15 residues. The CDR3 DNA reads as TGTGCCAGTAGTATCCATCGACAGTTCTCCTACGAGCAGTACTTC. Translated, it gives CASSIHRQFSYEQYF.

The chain combines TRBV5-1 with TRBJ1-5; D not certain. CDR3 length: 13 amino acids. The V end was cut by 2 bases, the J end by 3 bases, with 6 bases between. CDR1 is SGHRS, CDR2 YFSETQ, per germline. CDR3 sequence reads: CASSFDPNQPQHF. As DNA, the CDR3 is TGCGCCAGCAGCTTTGACCCCAATCAGCCCCAGCATTTT.

The chain couples TRBV7-8 to TRBJ1-2; 9 nucleotides agree with TRBD1. With 6 bases clipped from V and 6 bases from J, the junction kept 5 bases outside the gene matches. This CDR3 spans 13 amino acids. Germline V CDR1 and CDR2: SGHVS, FQNEAQ. CDR3 protein: CASSQQGAHGYTF. CDR3 in DNA: TGTGCCAGCAGTCAACAGGGGGCACATGGCTACACCTTC.

The genes are TRBV29-1 and TRBJ1-3; D possibly corresponds to TRBD1 (5 bases). The germline gives CDR1 SQVTM, CDR2 ANQGSEA. The length of the CDR3 is 14 residues. V lost 0 bases and J lost 4, with 10 bases in between. The CDR3, as DNA: TGCAGCGTTGAAGATCAAAACAGGGGAAACACCATATATTTT. Amino acid sequence: CSVEDQNRGNTIYF.

The rearrangement joins TRBV5-4 to TRBJ1-1; TRBD1 is a possible D gene (6 bases). V lost 4 bases and J lost 5, with 12 bases in between. The CDR3 length is 13 residues. From germline, CDR1 is SGHNT and CDR2 YYREEE (reference sequence). CDR3 in DNA: TGTGCCAGCAGCCTTATTACAGGGACTGAAGCTTTCTTT. Its protein product is CASSLITGTEAFF.

This sequence joins TRBV7-9 and TRBJ1-5; no reliable D call. Germline CDR1 reads SEHNR; CDR2 reads FQNEAQ (reference sequence). Trimming pared 1 base from V and 5 bases from J, leaving 9 bases between. The CDR3 runs to 14 residues. The CDR3 protein is CASSLGAVYQPQHF. CDR3 in DNA: TGTGCCAGCAGCTTAGGGGCGGTTTATCAGCCCCAGCATTTT.

The rearrangement links TRBV7-2 to TRBJ2-7; D might be TRBD1 (6 bases). The length of the CDR3 is 15 residues. CDR1 SGHTA and CDR2 FQGNSA come from the germline V gene. V lost 4 bases, J lost 0 bases, and 13 bases lay in between. The CDR3 loop is CASSSRQARSYEQYF. The DNA of the CDR3 is TGTGCCAGCAGCTCGAGACAGGCCCGCTCCTACGAGCAGTACTTC.

The V call is TRBV4-1, the J call TRBJ2-1; 10 bases fit TRBD2. V shed 3 bases and J 4 bases; nucleotides not matched to a gene: 6. This CDR3 is built from 16 residues. Germline CDR1 MGHRA, CDR2 YSYEKL. The CDR3: CASSHRASGGYNEQFF. CDR3 nucleotide sequence: TGCGCCAGCAGCCACAGAGCTAGCGGGGGTTACAATGAGCAGTTCTTC.

The chain joins TRBV21-1 to TRBJ2-5; the tabulated D call, TRBD1, remains unverified against the DNA. TRBV21-1 is recorded as a pseudogene. This CDR3 region has 17 residues. For the CDR3, the DNA is TGTGCCAGCAGCAAAGGGGCAGGGGGCGGTGGGCAAGAGACCCAGTACTTC. Protein product: CASSKGAGGGGQETQYF.

The table lists this clone with a count of one. The chain employs TRBV3-1 (or the pseudogene TRBV3-2) and TRBJ2-3; 11 positions match TRBD2. Germline assignment: CDR1 LGHDT and CDR2 YNNKEL (reference sequence). V dropped 4 bases and J dropped 4; count of bases not matched to a gene: 13. This CDR3 has 18 residues. CDR3 amino acids: CASSLLGPTSGSSDTQYF. The CDR3 nucleotides are TGTGCCAGCAGCCTTCTTGGCCCTACTAGCGGGAGCTCAGATACGCAGTATTTT.

This clone was observed once. J is TRBJ2-5 and V is TRBV27; D call uncertain. This CDR3 contains 16 residues. V lost 6 bases, J lost 2 bases, and 19 bases lay in between. Looked up from germline, CDR1 is MNHEY and CDR2 is SMNVEV (reference sequence). The CDR3 DNA is TGTGCCAGCAGGCTCCGCTGGGATAGTTTTCAAGAGACCCAGTACTTC. Encoded protein: CASRLRWDSFQETQYF.

The rearrangement joins TRBV5-1 to TRBJ2-3; D is undetermined. V was pared by 3 bases and J by 0 bases, with 38 bases between. CDR3 size: 24 residues. Looked up from germline, CDR1 is SGHRS and CDR2 is YFSETQ. CDR3 protein: CASSSTIIDIEPTSLHGSTDTQYF. The CDR3, as DNA: TGCGCCAGCAGCTCGACAATCATAGATATAGAGCCTACGTCTCTGCATGGAAGCACAGATACGCAGTATTTT.

CDR3 DNA sequence: TGCGCCAGCAGCTTGGTGGGATATAGCAATCAGCCCCAGCATTTT. It encodes CASSLVGYSNQPQHF. V is TRBV5-1 and J is TRBJ1-5; D unresolved. This CDR3 region has 15 residues. V lost 0 bases to trimming and J lost 0 bases, with 7 bases between them. Germline loops: CDR1 SGHRS, CDR2 YFSETQ.

This sequence joins TRBV6-8 and TRBJ2-5; 7 bases line up with TRBD1. The CDR3 loop spans 15 amino acids. V shed 8 bases and J 1 base; nucleotides not matched to a gene: 10. The germline CDR1 and CDR2 sequences are MNHGY and SAAAGT. This chain's CDR3 is CASGNGTDSQETQYF. Written as DNA, the CDR3 is TGTGCCAGCGGAAACGGGACAGATTCCCAAGAGACCCAGTACTTC.

The chain carries TRBV4-1 and TRBJ2-5; no definite D call. V was shortened by 4 bases and J by 2 bases, with 14 bases between the two germline ends. The CDR3 length is 15 residues. Germline CDR1 MGHRA, CDR2 YSYEKL. The CDR3 sequence: CASSRVSGGQETQYF. The CDR3 region has the DNA TGCGCCAGCAGCCGAGTTTCTGGCGGACAAGAGACCCAGTACTTC.

This chain joins TRBV30 and TRBJ1-2; perhaps TRBD1 as D (5 bases). Germline loops: CDR1 GTSNPN, CDR2 SVGIG (reference sequence). The CDR3 contains 11 residues. V gave up 4 bases and J gave up 4 bases, with 7 bases separating them. The CDR3 DNA is TGTGCCTGGACGGGGGTCTATGGCTACACCTTC. Its protein is CAWTGVYGYTF.

This clone showed up just once. The chain combines TRBV28 with TRBJ2-7; D call uncertain. Germline CDR1 reads MDHEN; CDR2 reads SYDVKM. The CDR3 is 15 residues long. The ends were cut back, 8 bases at V and 2 bases at J, with 19 bases in the middle. This CDR3 reads CASGPYTSRTYEQYF. CDR3 nucleotide sequence: TGTGCCAGCGGACCTTACACCAGTCGCACCTACGAGCAGTACTTC. Complete variable domain (other parts from reference TRBV28 and TRBJ2-7): DVKVTQSSRYLVKRTGEKVFLECVQDMDHENMFWYRQDPGLGLRLIYFSYDVKMKEKGDIPEGYSVSREKKERFSLILESASTNQTSMYLCASGPYTSRTYEQYFGPGTRLTVT.

The V and J genes are TRBV4-2 and TRBJ1-1; D uncertain. Trimming cost V 0 bases and J 6 bases, with 8 bases left between them. The germline V gene encodes CDR1 LGHNA and CDR2 YNFKEQ. The CDR3 length is 13 residues. This CDR3 is CASSQDKGPEAFF. The CDR3 DNA is TGTGCCAGCAGCCAAGATAAGGGCCCTGAAGCTTTCTTT.

This clone was seen just once. The chain links TRBV19 to TRBJ1-3; tentative D call: TRBD1 (5 bases). Germline loops: CDR1 LNHDA, CDR2 SQIVND (reference sequence). V was clipped by 10 bases and J by 0 bases, with 16 bases between them. The CDR3 contains 15 residues. The CDR3 here is CATGYRSSSGNTIYF. DNA for the CDR3: TGTGCCACGGGATACAGGTCAAGCTCTGGAAACACCATATATTTT.

Only a few counts were recorded for this clone. The gene calls are TRBV7-9 and TRBJ1-1; D uncertain. V shed 5 bases and J shed 6 bases, with 7 bases lying between them. Germline CDR1 is SEHNR and CDR2 is FQNEAQ (reference sequence). The CDR3 totals 11 residues. CDR3 sequence: CASSREAEAFF. DNA for the CDR3: TGTGCCAGCAGCCGCGAGGCTGAAGCTTTCTTT. The entire variable domain, with the rest obtained from reference TRBV7-9 and TRBJ1-1, is as follows: DTGVSQNPRHKITKRGQNVTFRCDPISEHNRLYWYRQTLGQGPEFLTYFQNEAQLEKSRLLSDRFSAERPKGSFSTLEIQRTEQGDSAMYLCASSREAEAFFGQGTRLTVV.

The chain recombines TRBV2 with TRBJ1-1; 9 bases are a match to TRBD1. This CDR3 is 15 amino acids long. Germline V gives CDR1 SNHLY, CDR2 FYNNEI. Trimming took 7 bases from V and 0 from J; bases not matched to a gene: 6. The CDR3 coding sequence is TGTGCCAGCACCGAGGACAGGGGAATGAACACTGAAGCTTTCTTT. Its protein is CASTEDRGMNTEAFF.

V is TRBV7-2 and J is TRBJ1-2, with 9 bases identical to TRBD1. With 6 bases clipped from V and 8 bases from J, the junction kept 16 bases outside the gene matches. This CDR3 has 16 residues. In germline, CDR1 is SGHTA, CDR2 FQGNSA. Here the CDR3 reads CASSSGTGWSLGGYTF. The DNA for the CDR3 is TGTGCCAGCAGTTCCGGGACAGGGTGGTCTTTGGGAGGCTACACCTTC.